These 20 T cell receptor beta chains were sequenced from one sample in a study of response to subunit inactivated influenza vaccine. From the RT-PCR reads, TCRdb called clonotypes with MiXCR, one entry per CDR3 protein. Here the sample spans hundreds of thousands of distinct CDR3 sequences, 11% being singletons. These data also featured in a second study, about T cells expressing NK-cell markers. That work contributes: Making the TCR beta cDNA relied on 5'RACE template switching with UMIs.

The sample consisted of PBMCs from blood, taken on the day of vaccination. The origin of the receptors is a man aged 45-60 years who received an inactivated influenza vaccine.

Notes on this clonotype: A read error may be the cause here, since a much bigger clone is one base away. The J gene is TRBJ1-1, the V gene TRBV5-5; D may be TRBD1 (5 bases). The CDR3 sequence is 13 residues long. Germline CDR1 SGHKS, CDR2 YYEKEE (reference sequence). CDR3 sequence (DNA): TGTGCCAACAGCTTGGCCAGGGTGGCTGAAGCTTTCTTT. It is translated as CANSLARVAEAFF.

This clonotype was observed a handful of times. The rearrangement uses TRBV5-1 and TRBJ2-1, with a tentative D call TRBD1 (6 bases). This CDR3 contains 13 residues. Germline loops: CDR1 SGHRS, CDR2 YFSETQ. Trimming stripped 5 bases from V and 8 bases from J, with 14 bases between. CDR3 in DNA: TGCGCCAGCAGGTTAGCAGGGGTGCATGAGCAGTTCTTC. It specifies CASRLAGVHEQFF. Using reference TRBV5-1 and TRBJ2-1 for the parts outside the CDR3, the full variable domain is KAGVTQTPRYLIKTRGQQVTLSCSPISGHRSVSWYQQTPGQGLQFLFEYFSETQRNKGNFPGRFSGRQFSNSRSEMNVSTLELGDSALYLCASRLAGVHEQFFGPGTRLTVL.

This clonotype was seen more than once but under ten times. The chain employs TRBV7-9 and TRBJ1-2; D unclear. Trimming pared 7 bases from V and 4 bases from J, leaving 19 bases between. Per germline, CDR1 SEHNR and CDR2 FQNEAQ (reference sequence). The length of the CDR3 is 15 residues. DNA of the CDR3: TGTGCCAGCACCCTTGGAGCCGGAGCCCCCTATGGCTACACCTTC. Amino acids: CASTLGAGAPYGYTF.

The rearrangement links TRBV5-1 to TRBJ2-3; no firm D call. The CDR3 has 13 amino acids. Trimming pared 0 bases from V and 2 bases from J, leaving 4 bases between. Germline V gene lookup returns CDR1 SGHRS and CDR2 YFSETQ. CDR3 sequence (DNA): TGCGCCAGCAGCTTGGACAACACAGATACGCAGTATTTT. Translation: CASSLDNTDTQYF.

This clonotype was counted only a few times. The chain uses TRBV12-3 or TRBV12-4 and TRBJ2-2, with TRBD1 matching over 9 bases. CDR3 length equals 15 residues. V trimming: 3 bases; J trimming: 4 bases; junction bases outside the gene matches: 3. The CDR3 is CASSFGTGSTGELFF. The CDR3 region has the DNA TGTGCCAGCAGTTTCGGGACAGGGAGCACCGGGGAGCTGTTTTTT.

The V gene is TRBV5-1, the J gene TRBJ2-4; D is unresolved. The CDR3 spans 14 residues. The V gene's germline CDR1 is SGHRS and CDR2 YFSETQ. Trimming shortened V by 0 bases and J by 6 bases, and 10 bases separated the two germline ends. The CDR3 loop reads CASSLEGSGNIQYF. DNA of the CDR3: TGCGCCAGCAGCTTGGAAGGGTCGGGAAACATTCAGTACTTC.

In the case of this clonotype: One end of the junction is discordant with germline, which a read error may explain. The CDR3 region is CASSYGQGLSF. The CDR3 DNA sequence: TGTGCCAGCAGTTACGGACAGGGGCTCAGCTTT. The chain joins TRBV6-2 or TRBV6-3 to TRBJ1-5, with 9 bases identical to TRBD1. Germline loops: CDR1 MNHEY, CDR2 SVGEGT. This CDR3 comprises 11 residues.

The DNA of the CDR3 is TGTGCCAGCAGAAAAACCGGGACTAGCGGGAGGGCCGTCTTGGTGGCTGATACGCAGTATTTT. Encoded protein: CASRKTGTSGRAVLVADTQYF. The chain combines TRBV25-1 with TRBJ2-3, with TRBD2 identical over 16 bases. The CDR3 runs 21 residues. J was trimmed by 6 bases and V by 6 bases; bases with no gene match: 21. The germline CDR1 and CDR2 sequences are MGHDK and SYGVNS.

The chain employs TRBV2 and TRBJ2-2; 13 bases map to TRBD2. V shed 4 bases and J 7 bases; nucleotides not matched to a gene: 6. Germline CDR1 and CDR2: SNHLY and FYNNEI. This CDR3 has 16 amino acids. The chain's CDR3 is CASSATSGRAGGELFF. The CDR3 DNA reads TGTGCCAGCAGTGCTACTAGCGGGAGGGCCGGCGGGGAGCTGTTTTTT.

This clonotype turned up a few times. V gene TRBV29-1 combines with J gene TRBJ2-1; TRBD2 matches at 9 bases. Trimming took 1 base from V and 4 from J; bases not matched to a gene: 5. The CDR3 runs to 15 residues. Per the germline V gene, CDR1 is SQVTM and CDR2 is ANQGSEA. In DNA, the CDR3 is TGCAGCGTTGAAGCCGGCGGGAGGGTATACAATGAGCAGTTCTTC. This codes for CSVEAGGRVYNEQFF.

The rearrangement joins TRBV7-3 to TRBJ2-1; 7 nucleotides align to TRBD2. Germline trimming cut 5 bases from V and 2 bases from J; bases unmatched to any gene: 6. The germline V gene encodes CDR1 SGHTA and CDR2 FQGTGA. This CDR3 has 15 residues. CDR3 sequence reads: CASSLTSATYNEQFF. CDR3 DNA sequence: TGTGCCAGCAGCCTTACTAGCGCAACCTACAATGAGCAGTTCTTC.

The chain uses TRBV5-6 and TRBJ2-1, with D perhaps matching TRBD2 (5 bases). The CDR3 is 15 amino acids. V was pared by 4 bases and J by 5 bases, with 16 bases between. CDR1 is SGHDT, CDR2 YYEEEE, per germline. CDR3 sequence reads: CASSDDLVGDNEQFF. The CDR3 DNA reads as TGTGCCAGCAGCGACGACCTGGTGGGAGACAATGAGCAGTTCTTC.

This clonotype has a count of ten or more. Given the absence of the conserved phenylalanine or tryptophan at the CDR3 end, a read error is likely. The limits of the CDR3 on the DNA are not certain, so only TCRdb's listed CDR3 is given. The chain is built from TRBV29-1 and TRBJ2-3; TRBD1 reflects the table's D call only, with no check against the DNA. The CDR3 region is 12 residues in length, termini included. CDR1 is SQVTM and CDR2 is ANQGSEA in the germline V gene. This CDR3 reads CSVDVWGTGRTL.

This clonotype was picked up many times. The chain uses TRBV5-1 and TRBJ2-2; no definite D call. The V gene lost 4 bases and the J gene lost 7 bases, with 5 bases spanning the gap. The CDR3 length is 11 residues. CDR1 and CDR2 from the germline V gene are SGHRS and YFSETQ. The CDR3 coding sequence is TGCGCCAGCAGCACCCTCGGGGAGCTGTTTTTT. This gives the protein CASSTLGELFF.

This clonotype was recorded only once. V is TRBV6-5 and J is TRBJ2-3; either TRBD1 or TRBD2 may supply D (6 bases each). This CDR3 is 15 amino acids long. Germline V gives CDR1 MNHEY, CDR2 SVGAGI. The V end lost 4 bases, the J end lost 5 bases, and 16 bases lay between the germline ends. In DNA, the CDR3 is TGTGCCAGCAGTTCCCTGAGGGGGGCAGGAGATACGCAGTATTTT. Translating gives CASSSLRGAGDTQYF.

This clonotype was seen a few times. The chain carries TRBV7-9 and TRBJ2-7; no clear D gene. Trimming took off 2 bases at V and 0 bases at J, with 5 bases between the two ends. Germline V gene data show CDR1 as SEHNR and CDR2 as FQNEAQ (reference sequence). The CDR3 is made up of 13 amino acids. CDR3 sequence: CASSLPRSYEQYF. CDR3 sequence (DNA): TGTGCCAGCAGCTTACCCCGCTCCTACGAGCAGTACTTC.

This chain uses TRBV10-3 with TRBJ2-1; D tentatively fits TRBD1 or TRBD2 (5 bases each). Trimming took off 10 bases at V and 1 base at J, with 14 bases between the two ends. The germline V gene encodes CDR1 ENHRY and CDR2 SYGVKD. The CDR3 is 14 amino acids. CDR3 amino acids: CATGAPRSYNEQFF. CDR3 nucleotides: TGTGCCACCGGGGCTCCACGGTCCTACAATGAGCAGTTCTTC.

The rearrangement links TRBV24-1 to TRBJ1-2; TRBD1 matches 10 bases. CDR1 and CDR2 from the germline V gene are KGHDR and SFDVKD. There are 15 residues in the CDR3. Germline trimming cut 4 bases from V and 7 bases from J; bases unmatched to any gene: 8. DNA of the CDR3: TGTGCCACCAGTGAAGCCGGGACAGGGGCTGTTGGCTACACCTTC. Protein sequence: CATSEAGTGAVGYTF.

The table lists this clonotype with a few counts. CDR3 sequence (DNA): TGTGCCAGCAGCTTTGGGACAGGTCGCGGGGAGCTGTTTTTT. The encoded protein is CASSFGTGRGELFF. V gene TRBV7-9 combines with J gene TRBJ2-2, with 8 bases aligning to TRBD1. CDR3 length equals 14 residues. The V gene's germline CDR1 is SEHNR and CDR2 FQNEAQ (reference sequence). The V and J ends lost 3 bases and 7 bases, in that order; junction bases with no gene match: 4.

V gene TRBV6-5 combines with J gene TRBJ1-4, with D possibly being TRBD1 (6 bases). V was cut by 3 bases and J by 8 bases, with 13 bases left in between. This CDR3 is built from 14 residues. Germline V gives CDR1 MNHEY, CDR2 SVGAGI. CDR3 loop: CASSYAGDGEKLFF. The CDR3 DNA is TGTGCCAGCAGTTATGCAGGGGACGGCGAAAAACTGTTTTTT.